A single sample gave rise to the 14 T cell receptor beta chains below, sequenced in a study of T cells in Graves' hyperthyroidism and ophthalmopathy. Authors of the study amplified TCR beta CDR3 regions from RNA transcripts. The HTBI primer set was used in a first-round RT-PCR of the TCR CDR3. TCRdb used MiXCR to reprocess the multiplex PCR reads, holding one entry per CDR3 protein. The sample has 350,000 to 450,000 distinct CDR3 sequences; around 15% are singletons. Sequenced: blood. These receptors all come from a man aged 45-65 years with Graves' ophthalmopathy.

This clonotype was recorded at least ten times. V gene TRBV9 combines with J gene TRBJ1-5; D unclear. CDR1 and CDR2 (germline): SGDLS, YYNGEE. V lost 0 bases, J lost 5 bases, and 6 bases lay in between. The length of the CDR3 is 13 residues. In DNA, the CDR3 is TGTGCCAGCAGCGTAGACGAGGATCAGCCCCAGCATTTT. This gives the protein CASSVDEDQPQHF.

The rearrangement uses TRBV10-3 and TRBJ2-6; D remains unclear. Germline CDR1 is ENHRY and CDR2 is SYGVKD. The CDR3 length is 11 residues. V lost 2 bases and J 8 bases, leaving 1 base between the germline ends. CDR3 amino acids: CAISEPNVLTF. The CDR3 nucleotides read TGTGCCATCAGTGAGCCCAACGTCCTGACTTTC.

This clonotype has ten or more counts. The chain joins TRBV3-1 to TRBJ1-3; D unclear. The CDR3 length is 17 residues. V lost 1 base, J lost 0 bases, and 13 bases lay in between. Looked up from germline, CDR1 is LGHDT and CDR2 is YNNKEL (reference sequence). CDR3 DNA sequence: TGTGCCAGCAGCCAAGTCGGAGTCGGTCACTCTGGAAACACCATATATTTT. The encoded protein is CASSQVGVGHSGNTIYF. Combining the CDR3 with reference TRBV3-1 and TRBJ1-3 gives the whole variable domain DTAVSQTPKYLVTQMGNDKSIKCEQNLGHDTMYWYKQDSKKFLKIMFSYNNKELIINETVPNRFSPKSPDKAHLNLHINSLELGDSAVYFCASSQVGVGHSGNTIYFGEGSWLTVV.

The chain uses TRBV10-2 and TRBJ1-2; a possible D gene is TRBD1 (5 bases). Germline lookup yields CDR1 WSHSY and CDR2 SAAADI. This CDR3 has 14 amino acids. Trimming removed 0 bases from V and 4 bases from J, with 9 bases in between. The CDR3 DNA sequence: TGCGCCAGCAGTGAGTCGAGGGACCGCTATGGCTACACCTTC. This encodes CASSESRDRYGYTF.

About this clonotype: It may be a read error: a sequence one base away is much more abundant. The rearrangement uses TRBV29-1 and TRBJ1-1, with D hard to call. This CDR3 comprises 15 residues. Between the trimmed V and J ends, which lost 5 bases and 0 bases, there was a span of 16 bases. The germline V gene has CDR1 SQVTM and CDR2 ANQGSEA. DNA of the CDR3: TGCAGCGTTACAGTTTTAGAAGGGATGAACACTGAAGCTTTCTTT. Its translation is CSVTVLEGMNTEAFF. Supplemented by reference TRBV29-1 and TRBJ1-1, the full variable domain reads SAVISQKPSRDICQRGTSLTIQCQVDSQVTMMFWYRQQPGQSLTLIATANQGSEATYESGFVIDKFPISRPNLTFSTLTVSNMSPEDSSIYLCSVTVLEGMNTEAFFGQGTRLTVV.

This clonotype was counted between two and nine times. The rearrangement uses TRBV5-1 and TRBJ2-2; the match to TRBD2 covers 14 bases. V trimming: 2 bases; J trimming: 4 bases; junction bases outside the gene matches: 4. The CDR3 is 17 amino acids. Germline V gene sequence: CDR1 SGHRS, CDR2 YFSETQ. CDR3 residues: CASSFTGLAGGTGELFF. The CDR3 DNA follows: TGCGCCAGCAGCTTTACCGGACTAGCGGGAGGCACCGGGGAGCTGTTTTTT.

This clonotype showed up many times. As DNA, the CDR3 is TGCAGCCTCGGGCTTGTTGGGCTCGAGCAGTACTTC. Its translation: CSLGLVGLEQYF. The J gene is TRBJ2-7, the V gene TRBV20-1; D gene unclear. In germline, CDR1 is DFQATT, CDR2 SNEGSKA (reference sequence). The length of the CDR3 is 12 residues.

With respect to this clonotype: A much bigger clone sits one base away, suggesting this may be a read error. This chain connects TRBV29-1 to TRBJ2-7, with D possibly TRBD1 on 5 matching bases. Looked up from germline, CDR1 is SQVTM and CDR2 is ANQGSEA. Trimming took 5 bases from V and 5 from J, leaving 19 bases between them. The length of the CDR3 is 14 residues. The CDR3 DNA reads TGCAGCGTTCGCAAAACATGGGGCGGCGACGAGCAGTACTTC. Translated: CSVRKTWGGDEQYF.

The gene calls are TRBV27 and TRBJ2-3, with TRBD1 identical over 10 bases. Germline values: CDR1 MNHEY, CDR2 SMNVEV (reference sequence). J was trimmed by 4 bases and V by 5 bases; bases with no gene match: 6. The CDR3 sequence is 15 residues long. CDR3 coding DNA: TGTGCCAGCAGTACTCCGGGACAGGGGTCAGATACGCAGTATTTT. Amino acid sequence: CASSTPGQGSDTQYF.

This clonotype was picked up many times. This chain joins TRBV20-1 and TRBJ2-1; tentatively, D is TRBD2 (5 bases). Germline values: CDR1 DFQATT, CDR2 SNEGSKA (reference sequence). The V end was cut by 0 bases, the J end by 7 bases, with 10 bases between. This CDR3 has 13 amino acids. CDR3 region: CSARDGGRNEQFF. For the CDR3, the DNA is TGCAGTGCTAGAGATGGAGGAAGGAATGAGCAGTTCTTC.

The J gene is TRBJ2-7, the V gene TRBV24-1; D may be TRBD1 (5 bases). CDR3 length: 16 residues. Trimming took off 3 bases at V and 6 bases at J, with 20 bases between the two ends. Germline loops: CDR1 KGHDR, CDR2 SFDVKD. The CDR3 DNA sequence: TGTGCCACCAGTGATCGTTTCGGGCAGGGTTACGGCGAGCAGTACTTC. It yields the protein CATSDRFGQGYGEQYF.

This clonotype has a count of ten or more. The chain combines TRBV12-3 or TRBV12-4 with TRBJ2-3, with D perhaps TRBD2 (6 bases). The ends were cut back, 9 bases at V and 0 bases at J, with 16 bases in the middle. This CDR3 spans 15 amino acids. For the CDR3, the DNA is TGTGCCAGTTGGGGGGAAAAAGCTAGCACAGATACGCAGTATTTT. Its translation is CASWGEKASTDTQYF.

This clonotype was picked up many times. The gene calls are TRBV15 and TRBJ2-7; TRBD1 matches at 7 bases. The junction had 7 bases not matched to a gene; V was cut back by 3 bases and J by 5 bases. This CDR3 spans 14 amino acids. CDR1 is LNHNV and CDR2 is YYDKDF in the germline V gene (reference sequence). This chain's CDR3 is CATSSDKGADEQYF. CDR3 in DNA: TGTGCCACCAGCAGTGATAAGGGGGCGGACGAGCAGTACTTC. Based on the CDR3 plus reference TRBV15 and TRBJ2-7, the full variable domain is DAMVIQNPRYQVTQFGKPVTLSCSQTLNHNVMYWYQQKSSQAPKLLFHYYDKDFNNEADTPDNFQSRRPNTSFCFLDIRSPGLGDTAMYLCATSSDKGADEQYFGPGTRLTVT.

In its sample, this clonotype was seen many times. The chain uses TRBV5-1 and TRBJ1-2, with D maybe TRBD1 (5 bases). Germline CDR1 reads SGHRS; CDR2 reads YFSETQ. CDR3 length equals 13 residues. Trimming shortened V by 4 bases and J by 4 bases, and 11 bases separated the two germline ends. CDR3 residues: CASSLDNLYGYTF. The CDR3, as DNA: TGCGCCAGCAGCCTGGACAACCTCTATGGCTACACCTTC.